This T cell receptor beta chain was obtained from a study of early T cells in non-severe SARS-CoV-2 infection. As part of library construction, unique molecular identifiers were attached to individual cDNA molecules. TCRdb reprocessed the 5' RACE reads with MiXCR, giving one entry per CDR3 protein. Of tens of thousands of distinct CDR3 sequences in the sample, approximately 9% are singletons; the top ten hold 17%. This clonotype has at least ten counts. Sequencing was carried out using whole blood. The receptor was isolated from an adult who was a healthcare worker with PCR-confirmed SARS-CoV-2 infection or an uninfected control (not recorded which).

The CDR3 loop is CASSQGASTAQSDTQYF. DNA for the CDR3: TGTGCCAGCAGCCAAGGAGCCTCCACCGCCCAGTCAGATACGCAGTATTTT. The rearrangement links TRBV4-2 to TRBJ2-3; no definite D call. V lost 1 base and J lost 4, with 18 bases in between. The V gene's germline CDR1 is LGHNA and CDR2 YNFKEQ. This CDR3 is built from 17 residues.